The 2 T cell receptor beta chains below come from one sample, sequenced in a study of blood T cell repertoires in COVID-19 (TCRdb year 2020). The library came from the immunoSEQ multiplex PCR assay. Imported from immuneACCESS, the table was reduced by TCRdb to in-frame sequences with V and J called. These copies leave out some clones; in studies compared against another copy, an unresolved V gene accounts for under half, and the cause of the remainder is not known. This sample lists some 150,000 clones; about 80% were detected once. The ten largest clones add up to roughly an eighth of the sample. The specimen was peripheral blood. These receptors were collected from an older woman with COVID-19, enrolled during active disease.

V is TRBV4-2 and J is TRBJ2-5, with TRBD1 matching over 7 bases. The CDR3 consists of 17 residues. Germline values: CDR1 LGHNA, CDR2 YNFKEQ. The ends lost 2 bases at V and 2 bases at J; junction bases unmatched: 11. The CDR3 here is CASSQSIPGTEQETQYF. The CDR3 DNA sequence: TGTGCCAGCAGCCAATCCATCCCTGGGACAGAACAAGAGACCCAGTACTTC.

This rearrangement joins TRBV19 to TRBJ1-2; TRBD1 aligns across 9 bases. This CDR3 spans 18 amino acids. J lost 1 base, V lost 5 bases, and 14 bases had no gene match. The germline V gene has CDR1 LNHDA and CDR2 SQIVND (reference sequence). CDR3 sequence (DNA): TGTGCCAGTAGTCGGCCCCGGGACAGGGCCCAACGTAACTATGGCTACACCTTC. Its protein is CASSRPRDRAQRNYGYTF.